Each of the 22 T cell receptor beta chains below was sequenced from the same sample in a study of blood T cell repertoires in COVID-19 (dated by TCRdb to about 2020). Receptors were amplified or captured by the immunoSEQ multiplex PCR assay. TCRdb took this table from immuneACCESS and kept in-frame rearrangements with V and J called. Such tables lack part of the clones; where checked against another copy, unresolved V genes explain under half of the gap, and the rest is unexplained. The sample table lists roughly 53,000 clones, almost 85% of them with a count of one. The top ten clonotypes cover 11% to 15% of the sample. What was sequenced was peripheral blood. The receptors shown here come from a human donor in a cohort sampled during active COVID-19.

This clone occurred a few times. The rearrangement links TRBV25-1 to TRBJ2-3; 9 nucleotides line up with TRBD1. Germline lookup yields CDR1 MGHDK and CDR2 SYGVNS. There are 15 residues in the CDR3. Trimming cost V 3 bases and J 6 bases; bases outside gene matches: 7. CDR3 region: CASSELQGAGDTQYF. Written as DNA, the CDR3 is TGTGCCAGCAGTGAGCTACAGGGGGCAGGGGATACGCAGTATTTT.

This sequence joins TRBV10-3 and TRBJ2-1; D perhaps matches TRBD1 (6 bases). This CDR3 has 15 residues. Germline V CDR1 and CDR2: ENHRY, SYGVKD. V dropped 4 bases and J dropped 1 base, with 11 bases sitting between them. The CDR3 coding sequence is TGTGCCATCAGTGCAGGACAGAAGTCCTACAATGAGCAGTTCTTC. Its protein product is CAISAGQKSYNEQFF.

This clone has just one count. The CDR3: CASRPALGLGSYNEQFF. The CDR3 DNA sequence: TGTGCAAGTCGCCCTGCTTTGGGCTTGGGCTCCTACAATGAGCAGTTCTTC. V and J are TRBV12-2 and TRBJ2-1; no check of the table's D call, TRBD1, against the DNA was made. TRBV12-2 is flagged as a pseudogene. This CDR3 contains 17 residues.

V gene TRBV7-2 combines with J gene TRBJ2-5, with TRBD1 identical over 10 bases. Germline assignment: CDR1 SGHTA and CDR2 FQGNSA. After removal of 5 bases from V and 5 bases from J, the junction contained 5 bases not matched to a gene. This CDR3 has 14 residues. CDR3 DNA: TGTGCCAGCAGCCAGGACAGGGGGAGTGAGACCCAGTACTTC. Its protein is CASSQDRGSETQYF. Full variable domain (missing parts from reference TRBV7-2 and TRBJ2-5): GAGVSQSPSNKVTEKGKDVELRCDPISGHTALYWYRQSLGQGLEFLIYFQGNSAPDKSGLPSDRFSAERTGGSVSTLTIQRTQQEDSAVYLCASSQDRGSETQYFGPGTRLLVL.

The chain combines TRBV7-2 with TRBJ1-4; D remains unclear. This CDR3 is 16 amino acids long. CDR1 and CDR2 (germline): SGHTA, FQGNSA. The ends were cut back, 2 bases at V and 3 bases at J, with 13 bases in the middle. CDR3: CASSLIGFQANEKLFF. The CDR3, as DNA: TGTGCCAGCAGCTTAATAGGATTCCAGGCTAATGAAAAACTGTTTTTT.

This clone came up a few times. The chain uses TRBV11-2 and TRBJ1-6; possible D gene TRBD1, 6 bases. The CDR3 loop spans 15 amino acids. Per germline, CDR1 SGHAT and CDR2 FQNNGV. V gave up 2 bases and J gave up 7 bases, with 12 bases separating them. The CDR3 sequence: CASSLFRGTNSPLHF. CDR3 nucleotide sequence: TGTGCCAGCAGCTTATTCAGGGGCACCAATTCACCCCTCCACTTT. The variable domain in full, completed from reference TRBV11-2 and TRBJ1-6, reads EAGVAQSPRYKIIEKRQSVAFWCNPISGHATLYWYQQILGQGPKLLIQFQNNGVVDDSQLPKDRFSAERLKGVDSTLKIQPAKLEDSAVYLCASSLFRGTNSPLHFGNGTRLTVT.

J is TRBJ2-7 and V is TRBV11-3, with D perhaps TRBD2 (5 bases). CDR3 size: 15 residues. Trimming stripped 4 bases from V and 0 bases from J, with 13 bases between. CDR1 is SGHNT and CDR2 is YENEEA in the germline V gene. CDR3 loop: CASSSGVDLSYEQYF. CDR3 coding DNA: TGTGCCAGCAGCTCCGGGGTGGACCTCTCCTACGAGCAGTACTTC.

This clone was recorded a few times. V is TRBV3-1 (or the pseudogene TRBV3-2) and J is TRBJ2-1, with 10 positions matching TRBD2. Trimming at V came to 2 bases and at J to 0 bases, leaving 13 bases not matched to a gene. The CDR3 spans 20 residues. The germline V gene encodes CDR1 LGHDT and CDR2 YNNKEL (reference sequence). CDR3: CASSQRGSSGGPNSYNEQFF. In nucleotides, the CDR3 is TGTGCCAGCAGCCAACGAGGGAGTAGCGGGGGGCCAAACTCCTACAATGAGCAGTTCTTC.

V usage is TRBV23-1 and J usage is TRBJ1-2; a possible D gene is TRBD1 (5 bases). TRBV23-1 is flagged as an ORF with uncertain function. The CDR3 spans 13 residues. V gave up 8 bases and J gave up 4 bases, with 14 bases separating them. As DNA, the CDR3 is TGCGCCAGCTCACGTAGGGGTATCTATGGCTACACCTTC. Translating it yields CASSRRGIYGYTF.

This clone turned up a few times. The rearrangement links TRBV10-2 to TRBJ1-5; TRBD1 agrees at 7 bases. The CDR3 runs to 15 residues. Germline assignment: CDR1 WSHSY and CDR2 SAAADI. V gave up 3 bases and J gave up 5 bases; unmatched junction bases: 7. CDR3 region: CASSDGTDEDQPQHF. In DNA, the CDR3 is TGCGCCAGCAGTGACGGGACAGATGAGGATCAGCCCCAGCATTTT.

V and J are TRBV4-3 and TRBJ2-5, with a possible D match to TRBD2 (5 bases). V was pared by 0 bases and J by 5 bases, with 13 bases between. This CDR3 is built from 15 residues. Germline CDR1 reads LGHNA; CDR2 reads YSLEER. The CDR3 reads CASSQDRTSGETQYF. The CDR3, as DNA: TGCGCCAGCAGCCAAGATCGGACGTCGGGGGAGACCCAGTACTTC.

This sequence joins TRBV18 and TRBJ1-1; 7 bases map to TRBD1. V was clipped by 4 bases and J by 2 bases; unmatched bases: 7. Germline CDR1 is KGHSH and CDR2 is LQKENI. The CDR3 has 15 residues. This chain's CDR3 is CASSLRTGENTEAFF. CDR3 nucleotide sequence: TGTGCCAGCTCACTTCGGACAGGAGAAAACACTGAAGCTTTCTTT.

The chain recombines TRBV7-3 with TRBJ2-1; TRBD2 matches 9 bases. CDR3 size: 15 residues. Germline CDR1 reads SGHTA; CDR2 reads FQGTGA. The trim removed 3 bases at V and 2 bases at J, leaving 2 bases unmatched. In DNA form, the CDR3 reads TGTGCCAGCAGCTTTAGCGGGAGCCCCTACAATGAGCAGTTCTTC. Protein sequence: CASSFSGSPYNEQFF.

CDR3 amino acids: CASSLSFGELFF. CDR3 coding DNA: TGCGCCAGCAGCTTGTCCTTCGGGGAGCTGTTTTTT. This chain joins TRBV5-1 and TRBJ2-2; D gene uncertain. CDR1 and CDR2 (germline): SGHRS, YFSETQ. The CDR3 length is 12 residues. V was pared by 1 base and J by 7 bases, with 5 bases between. Complete variable domain (other parts from reference TRBV5-1 and TRBJ2-2): KAGVTQTPRYLIKTRGQQVTLSCSPISGHRSVSWYQQTPGQGLQFLFEYFSETQRNKGNFPGRFSGRQFSNSRSEMNVSTLELGDSALYLCASSLSFGELFFGEGSRLTVL.

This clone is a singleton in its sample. CDR3 DNA sequence: TGTGCCAGCTCCCTTGACAGGGTCGAAGCTTTCTTT. This codes for CASSLDRVEAFF. This chain uses TRBV18 with TRBJ1-1, with TRBD1 matching 7 bases. Germline CDR1 KGHSH, CDR2 LQKENI. CDR3 length: 12 amino acids. V trimming: 6 bases; J trimming: 8 bases; junction bases outside the gene matches: 6.

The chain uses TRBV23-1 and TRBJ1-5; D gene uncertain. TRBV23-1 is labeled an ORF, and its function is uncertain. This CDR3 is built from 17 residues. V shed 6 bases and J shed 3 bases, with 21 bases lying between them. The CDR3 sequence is CASRSPGPRVLNQPQHF. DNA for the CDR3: TGCGCCAGCAGATCACCTGGGCCGCGAGTCCTCAATCAGCCCCAGCATTTT.

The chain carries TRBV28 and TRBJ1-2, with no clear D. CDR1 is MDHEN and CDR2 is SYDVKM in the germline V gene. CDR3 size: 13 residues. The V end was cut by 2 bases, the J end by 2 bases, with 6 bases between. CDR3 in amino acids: CASSLKPNYGYTF. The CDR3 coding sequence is TGTGCCAGCAGTTTAAAGCCGAACTATGGCTACACCTTC.

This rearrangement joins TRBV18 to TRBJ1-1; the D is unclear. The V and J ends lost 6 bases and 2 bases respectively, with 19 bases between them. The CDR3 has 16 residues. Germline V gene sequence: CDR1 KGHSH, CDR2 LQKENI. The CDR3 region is CASSPNPTTLNTEAFF. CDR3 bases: TGTGCCAGCTCCCCAAATCCGACAACGCTCAACACTGAAGCTTTCTTT.

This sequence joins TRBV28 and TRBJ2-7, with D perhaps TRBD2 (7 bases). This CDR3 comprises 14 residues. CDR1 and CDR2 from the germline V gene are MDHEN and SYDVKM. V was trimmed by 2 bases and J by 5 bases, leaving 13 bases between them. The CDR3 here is CASSLVGGRNEQYF. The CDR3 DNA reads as TGTGCCAGCAGTTTAGTCGGGGGGCGAAACGAGCAGTACTTC.

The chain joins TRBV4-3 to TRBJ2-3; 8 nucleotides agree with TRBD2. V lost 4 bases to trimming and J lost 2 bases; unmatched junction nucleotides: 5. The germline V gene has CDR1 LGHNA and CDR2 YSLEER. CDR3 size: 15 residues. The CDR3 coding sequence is TGCGCCAGCAGCCCCAGCGGGGGCCACACAGATACGCAGTATTTT. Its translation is CASSPSGGHTDTQYF.

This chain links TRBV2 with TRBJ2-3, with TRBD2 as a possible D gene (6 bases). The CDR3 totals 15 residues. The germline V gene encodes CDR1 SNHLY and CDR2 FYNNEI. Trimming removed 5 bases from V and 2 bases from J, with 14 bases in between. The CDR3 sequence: CASSFLADPTDTQYF. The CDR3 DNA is TGTGCCAGCAGTTTTTTAGCGGATCCCACAGATACGCAGTATTTT.

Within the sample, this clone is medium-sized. This chain's CDR3 is CASRRQGVSYNEQFF. CDR3 DNA sequence: TGTGCCAGCAGACGACAGGGAGTATCCTACAATGAGCAGTTCTTC. V is TRBV2 and J is TRBJ2-1; 7 nucleotides agree with TRBD1. Germline-derived CDR1 and CDR2 are SNHLY and FYNNEI. This CDR3 is built from 15 residues. The V segment lost 6 bases and the J segment 1 base; nucleotides outside the gene matches: 6.